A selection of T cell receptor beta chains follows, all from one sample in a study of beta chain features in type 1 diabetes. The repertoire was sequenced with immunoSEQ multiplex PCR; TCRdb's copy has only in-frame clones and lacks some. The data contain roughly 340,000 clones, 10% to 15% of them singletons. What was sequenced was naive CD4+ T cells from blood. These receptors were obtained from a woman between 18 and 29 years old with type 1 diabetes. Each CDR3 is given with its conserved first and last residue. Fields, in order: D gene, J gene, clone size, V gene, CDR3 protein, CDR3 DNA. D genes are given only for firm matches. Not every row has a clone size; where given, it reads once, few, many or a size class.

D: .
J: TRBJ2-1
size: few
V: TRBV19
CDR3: CATGGTAFYNEQFF
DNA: TGTGCCACGGGCGGGACAGCATTCTACAATGAGCAGTTCTTC

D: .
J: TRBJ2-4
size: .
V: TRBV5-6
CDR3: CASSPKGAPLAKNIQYF
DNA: TGTGCCAGCAGCCCCAAAGGGGCCCCACTAGCCAAAAACATTCAGTACTTC

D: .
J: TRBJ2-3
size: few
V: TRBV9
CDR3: CASSVFGTDTQYF
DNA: TGTGCCAGCAGCGTCTTCGGCACAGATACGCAGTATTTT

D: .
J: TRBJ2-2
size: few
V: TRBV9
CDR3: CASSVTNTGELFF
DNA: TGTGCCAGCAGCGTTACGAACACCGGGGAGCTGTTTTTT

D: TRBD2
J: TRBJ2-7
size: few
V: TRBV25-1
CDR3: CASTREDYSYEQYF
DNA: TGTGCCAGCACTCGGGAGGATTACTCCTACGAGCAGTACTTC

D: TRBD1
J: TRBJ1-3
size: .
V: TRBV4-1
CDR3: CASSQPTGGRGNTIYF
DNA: TGCGCCAGCAGCCAACCGACAGGGGGCCGCGGAAACACCATATATTTT

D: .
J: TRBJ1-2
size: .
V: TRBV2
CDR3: CASSDLGSLYGYTF
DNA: TGTGCCAGCAGTGACCTGGGCTCTTTATATGGCTACACCTTC

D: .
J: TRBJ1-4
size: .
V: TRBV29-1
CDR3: CSGQTATNEKLFF
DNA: TGCAGCGGACAGACAGCAACTAATGAAAAACTGTTTTTT

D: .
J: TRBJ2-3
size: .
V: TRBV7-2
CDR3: CASSPKDSADTQYF
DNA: TGTGCCAGCAGCCCCAAGGACTCCGCAGATACGCAGTATTTT

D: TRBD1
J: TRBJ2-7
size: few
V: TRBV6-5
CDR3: CASMRGLTDSYEQYF
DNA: TGTGCCAGCATGAGGGGGCTCACCGACTCCTACGAGCAGTACTTC

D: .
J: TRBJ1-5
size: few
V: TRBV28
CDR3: CASRSGGNQPQHF
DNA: TGTGCCAGCAGATCCGGGGGCAATCAGCCCCAGCATTTT

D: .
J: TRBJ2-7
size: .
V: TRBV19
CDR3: CASSIDQAVSYEQYF
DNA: TGTGCCAGTAGTATAGATCAGGCAGTCTCCTACGAGCAGTACTTC

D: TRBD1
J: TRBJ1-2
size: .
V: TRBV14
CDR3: CASSQVSDRARGYTF
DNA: TGTGCCAGCAGCCAAGTGTCGGACAGGGCGAGGGGCTACACCTTC

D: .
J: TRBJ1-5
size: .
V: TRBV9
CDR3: CASSATSGSNQPQHF
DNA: TGTGCCAGCAGCGCAACTTCAGGGAGCAATCAGCCCCAGCATTTT

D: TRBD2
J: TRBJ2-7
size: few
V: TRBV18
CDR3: CASSPIEAGGSGEQYF
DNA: TGTGCCAGCTCACCAATCGAAGCGGGAGGATCAGGCGAGCAGTACTTC

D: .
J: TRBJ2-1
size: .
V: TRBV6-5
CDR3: CASSYGAASSYNEQFF
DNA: TGTGCCAGCAGTTATGGTGCGGCGTCCTCCTACAATGAGCAGTTCTTC

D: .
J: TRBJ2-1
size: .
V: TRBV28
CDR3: CASSLTVQGLNEQFF
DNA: TGTGCCAGCAGTCTTACCGTACAGGGCCTCAATGAGCAGTTCTTC

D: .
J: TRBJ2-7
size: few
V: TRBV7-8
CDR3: CASSRTGTYYEQYF
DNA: TGTGCCAGCAGCCGAACCGGGACTTACTACGAGCAGTACTTC

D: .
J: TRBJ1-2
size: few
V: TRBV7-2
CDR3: CASSLVWTVGYGYTF
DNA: TGTGCCAGCAGCTTAGTTTGGACAGTGGGCTATGGCTACACCTTC

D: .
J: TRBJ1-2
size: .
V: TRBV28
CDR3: CASSPFYGYTF
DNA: TGTGCCAGCAGCCCCTTTTATGGCTACACCTTC

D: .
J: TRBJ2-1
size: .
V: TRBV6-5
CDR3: CASGGTNEQFF
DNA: TGTGCCAGCGGGGGGACCAATGAGCAGTTCTTC

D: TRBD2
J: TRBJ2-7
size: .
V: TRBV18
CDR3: CASSPDLSGDEQYF
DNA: TGTGCCAGCTCACCGGACCTAAGCGGGGACGAGCAGTACTTC

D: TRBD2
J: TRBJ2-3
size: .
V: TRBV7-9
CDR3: CASSTSRGLAGTDTQYF
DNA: TGTGCCAGCAGCACGAGCAGGGGACTAGCGGGGACAGATACGCAGTATTTT

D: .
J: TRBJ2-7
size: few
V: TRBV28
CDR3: CASSSPRDEQYF
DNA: TGTGCCAGCAGTTCCCCTCGGGACGAGCAGTACTTC

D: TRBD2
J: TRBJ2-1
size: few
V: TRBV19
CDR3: CASSIRASGGPVVF
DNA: TGTGCCAGTAGTATCAGGGCTAGCGGGGGGCCCGTGGTCTTC

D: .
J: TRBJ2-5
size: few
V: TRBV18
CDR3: CASSPMSQSQETQYF
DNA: TGTGCCAGCTCACCAATGAGCCAATCCCAAGAGACCCAGTACTTC

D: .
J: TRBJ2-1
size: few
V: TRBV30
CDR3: CACDRSSYNEQFF
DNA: TGTGCCTGTGACAGGAGCTCCTACAATGAGCAGTTCTTC

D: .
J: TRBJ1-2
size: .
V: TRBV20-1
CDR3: CSALTDWGYTF
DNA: TGCAGTGCCCTGACTGATTGGGGCTACACCTTC

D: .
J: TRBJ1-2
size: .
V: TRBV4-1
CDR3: CASSQESTSNYGYTF
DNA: TGCGCCAGCAGCCAAGAATCTACTTCTAACTATGGCTACACCTTC

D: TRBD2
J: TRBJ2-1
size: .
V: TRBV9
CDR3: CASSALPGRIGEQFF
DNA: TGTGCCAGCAGCGCCCTCCCCGGGAGGATAGGTGAGCAGTTCTTC

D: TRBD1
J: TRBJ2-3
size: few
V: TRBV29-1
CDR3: CSVSAGTGGTDTQYF
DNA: TGCAGCGTTTCGGCCGGGACAGGGGGCACAGATACGCAGTATTTT

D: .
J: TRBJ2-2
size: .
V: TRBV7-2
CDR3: CASSLGRAGELFF
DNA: TGTGCCAGCAGCTTAGGGAGGGCCGGGGAGCTGTTTTTT

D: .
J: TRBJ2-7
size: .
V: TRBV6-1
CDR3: CASSESGYEQYF
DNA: TGTGCCAGCAGTGAGTCGGGATACGAGCAGTACTTC

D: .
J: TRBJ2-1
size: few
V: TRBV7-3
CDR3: CASSPDSGSYNEQFF
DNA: TGTGCCAGCAGCCCCGATAGCGGCTCCTACAATGAGCAGTTCTTC

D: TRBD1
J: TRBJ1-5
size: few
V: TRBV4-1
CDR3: CASSPTTDRGRPPQHF
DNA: TGCGCCAGCAGCCCAACGACGGACAGGGGGCGTCCGCCCCAGCATTTT

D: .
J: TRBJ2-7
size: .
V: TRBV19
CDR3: CASSIDGILGGEQYF
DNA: TGTGCCAGTAGTATAGATGGAATCCTCGGCGGCGAGCAGTACTTC

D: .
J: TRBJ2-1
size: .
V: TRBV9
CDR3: CASSVAGGNYNEQFF
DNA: TGTGCCAGCAGCGTAGCCGGCGGCAACTACAATGAGCAGTTCTTC

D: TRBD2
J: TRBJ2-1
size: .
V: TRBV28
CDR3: CASSFSLGTSGNNEQFF
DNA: TGTGCCAGCAGTTTTTCCCTCGGGACTAGCGGGAACAATGAGCAGTTCTTC

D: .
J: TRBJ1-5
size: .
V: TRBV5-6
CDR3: CASSFSIGASNQPQHF
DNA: TGTGCCAGCAGCTTTAGTATAGGGGCTAGCAATCAGCCCCAGCATTTT

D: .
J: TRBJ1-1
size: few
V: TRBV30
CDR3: CAWSVRGGEAFF
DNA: TGTGCCTGGAGTGTACGGGGGGGTGAAGCTTTCTTT

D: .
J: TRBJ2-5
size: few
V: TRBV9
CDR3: CASSLQVAGETQYF
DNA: TGTGCCAGCAGCCTACAGGTCGCCGGGGAGACCCAGTACTTC

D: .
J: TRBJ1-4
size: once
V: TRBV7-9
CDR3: CASSFIVGKNEKLFF
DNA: TGTGCCAGCAGCTTCATCGTCGGGAAGAATGAAAAACTGTTTTTT

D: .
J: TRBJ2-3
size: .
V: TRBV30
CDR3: CAWSVTGFTDTQYF
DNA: TGTGCCTGGAGTGTAACCGGGTTCACAGATACGCAGTATTTT